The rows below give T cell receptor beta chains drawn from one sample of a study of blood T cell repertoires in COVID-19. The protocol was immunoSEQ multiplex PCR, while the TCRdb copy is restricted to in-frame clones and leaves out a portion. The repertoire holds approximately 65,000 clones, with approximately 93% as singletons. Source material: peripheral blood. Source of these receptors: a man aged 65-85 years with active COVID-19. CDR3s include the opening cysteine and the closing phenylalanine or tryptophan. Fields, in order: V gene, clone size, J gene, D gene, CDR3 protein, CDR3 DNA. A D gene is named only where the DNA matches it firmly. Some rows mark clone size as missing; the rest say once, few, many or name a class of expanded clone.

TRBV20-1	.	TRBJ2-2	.	CSASDAGIGSTGELFF	TGCAGTGCTAGTGACGCAGGTATTGGGAGCACCGGGGAGCTGTTTTTT
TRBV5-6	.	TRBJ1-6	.	CASSLGQIYYNSPLHF	TGTGCCAGCAGCTTGGGACAAATTTACTATAATTCACCCCTCCACTTT
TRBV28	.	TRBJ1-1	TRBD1	CASSKQTGGTEAFF	TGTGCCAGCAGTAAGCAGACAGGGGGCACTGAAGCTTTCTTT
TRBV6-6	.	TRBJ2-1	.	CASSSQIDRTYNEQFF	TGTGCCAGCAGTTCACAAATCGACAGGACCTACAATGAGCAGTTCTTC
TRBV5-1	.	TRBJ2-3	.	CASSLYLTDTQYF	TGCGCCAGCAGCTTGTATTTGACAGATACGCAGTATTTT
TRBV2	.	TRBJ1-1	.	CASTLGGGVGTEAFF	TGTGCCAGCACCTTAGGTGGAGGGGTTGGGACTGAAGCTTTCTTT
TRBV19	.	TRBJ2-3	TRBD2	CASSPSSAGGLAGGDTQYF	TGTGCCAGTAGTCCCTCCTCGGCGGGTGGACTAGCGGGGGGAGATACGCAGTATTTT
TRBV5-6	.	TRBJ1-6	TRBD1	CASSLRTGGGSYNSPLHF	TGTGCCAGCAGCTTGAGGACAGGGGGTGGTTCCTATAATTCACCCCTCCACTTT
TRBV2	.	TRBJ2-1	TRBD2	CASRGPGLAGGFF	TGTGCCAGCAGGGGCCCGGGACTAGCGGGGGGATTCTTC
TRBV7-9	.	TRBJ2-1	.	CASSPLGGASNEQFF	TGTGCCAGCAGCCCGTTGGGGGGGGCTTCCAATGAGCAGTTCTTC
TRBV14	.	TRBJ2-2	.	CASAGREPNTGELFF	TGTGCCAGCGCCGGACGGGAGCCGAACACCGGGGAGCTGTTTTTT
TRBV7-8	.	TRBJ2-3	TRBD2	CASSPGLSGTSGGEGDTQYF	TGTGCCAGCAGCCCAGGGTTGTCCGGGACTAGCGGGGGGGAAGGAGATACGCAGTATTTT
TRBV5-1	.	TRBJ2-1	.	CASRTGSGNEQFF	TGCGCCAGCAGGACGGGATCGGGAAATGAGCAGTTCTTC
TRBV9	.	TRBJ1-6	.	CASSPGTMVGGPKFSPLHF	TGTGCCAGCAGCCCAGGCACCATGGTAGGGGGTCCGAAATTCTCACCCCTCCACTTT
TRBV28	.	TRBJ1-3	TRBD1	CASSLYRGYGNTIYF	TGTGCCAGCAGTTTATACAGGGGATATGGAAACACCATATATTTT
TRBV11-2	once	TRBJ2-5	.	CASSLGGLAETQYF	TGTGCCAGCAGCTTAGGAGGGCTAGCGGAGACCCAGTACTTC
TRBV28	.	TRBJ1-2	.	CASGPEIDRTYGYTF	TGTGCCAGCGGCCCAGAAATCGACAGAACCTATGGCTACACCTTC
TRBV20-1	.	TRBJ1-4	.	CSASQGGEKLFF	TGCAGTGCTAGTCAAGGGGGTGAAAAACTGTTTTTT
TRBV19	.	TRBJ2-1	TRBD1	CASRTSSADRGNRNEQFF	TGTGCCAGTAGAACCTCGTCTGCGGACAGGGGGAATAGGAATGAGCAGTTCTTC
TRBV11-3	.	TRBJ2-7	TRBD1	CASGRGYEQYF	TGTGCCAGTGGCAGGGGGTACGAGCAGTACTTC
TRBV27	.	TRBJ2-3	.	CASKGARRDTQYF	TGTGCCAGCAAAGGGGCGAGAAGGGATACGCAGTATTTT
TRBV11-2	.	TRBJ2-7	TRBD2	CASSLTTTSGGSYEQYF	TGTGCCAGCAGCTTAACTACGACTAGCGGGGGCTCATACGAGCAGTACTTC
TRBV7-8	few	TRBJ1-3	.	CASSLDRAGNTIYF	TGTGCCAGCAGCTTAGACAGGGCTGGAAACACCATATATTTT
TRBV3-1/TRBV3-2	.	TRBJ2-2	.	CASSQDRADTGELFF	TGTGCCAGCAGCCAAGACCGTGCAGACACCGGGGAGCTGTTTTTT
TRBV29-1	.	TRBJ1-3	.	CSVGQGLGGNTIYF	TGCAGCGTTGGCCAGGGGCTAGGGGGAAACACCATATATTTT
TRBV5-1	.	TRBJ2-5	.	CASSLLSETGQETQYF	TGCGCCAGCAGCTTACTTTCTGAAACAGGCCAAGAGACCCAGTACTTC
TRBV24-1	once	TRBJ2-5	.	CATSDLSDRQETQYF	TGTGCCACCAGTGATTTGTCGGACAGACAAGAGACCCAGTACTTC